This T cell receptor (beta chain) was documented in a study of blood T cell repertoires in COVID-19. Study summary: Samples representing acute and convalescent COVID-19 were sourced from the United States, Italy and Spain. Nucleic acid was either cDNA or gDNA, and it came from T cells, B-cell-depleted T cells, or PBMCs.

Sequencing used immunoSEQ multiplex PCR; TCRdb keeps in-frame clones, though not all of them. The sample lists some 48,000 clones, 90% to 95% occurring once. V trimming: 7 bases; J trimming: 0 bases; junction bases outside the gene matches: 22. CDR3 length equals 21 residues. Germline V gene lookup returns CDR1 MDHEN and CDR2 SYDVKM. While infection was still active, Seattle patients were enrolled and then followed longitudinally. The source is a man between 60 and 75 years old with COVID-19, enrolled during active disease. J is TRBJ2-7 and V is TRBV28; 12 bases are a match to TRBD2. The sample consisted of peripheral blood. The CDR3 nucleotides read TGTGCCAGCACCCAGGAGGGGGCGACTAGCGGGAGCCACAGGAGCTCCTACGAGCAGTACTTC. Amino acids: CASTQEGATSGSHRSSYEQYF. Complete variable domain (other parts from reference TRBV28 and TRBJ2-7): DVKVTQSSRYLVKRTGEKVFLECVQDMDHENMFWYRQDPGLGLRLIYFSYDVKMKEKGDIPEGYSVSREKKERFSLILESASTNQTSMYLCASTQEGATSGSHRSSYEQYFGPGTRLTVT.